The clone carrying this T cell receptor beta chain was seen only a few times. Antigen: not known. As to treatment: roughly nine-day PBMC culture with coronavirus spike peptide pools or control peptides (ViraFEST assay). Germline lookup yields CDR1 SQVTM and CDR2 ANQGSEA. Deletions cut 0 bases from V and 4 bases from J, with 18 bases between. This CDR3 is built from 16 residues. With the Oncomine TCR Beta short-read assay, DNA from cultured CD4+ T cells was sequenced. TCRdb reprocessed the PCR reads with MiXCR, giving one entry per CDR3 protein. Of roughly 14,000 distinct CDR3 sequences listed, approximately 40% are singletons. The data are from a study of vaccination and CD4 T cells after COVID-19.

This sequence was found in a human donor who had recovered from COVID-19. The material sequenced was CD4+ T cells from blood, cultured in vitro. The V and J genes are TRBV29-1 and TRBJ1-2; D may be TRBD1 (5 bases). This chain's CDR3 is CSVEEQGRKRGYGYTF. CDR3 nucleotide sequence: TGCAGCGTTGAAGAGCAGGGCAGGAAACGCGGCTATGGCTACACCTTC.